These T cell receptor beta chains were read from a single sample in a study of CD8 T cells in ankylosing spondylitis. TCRdb ran MiXCR on the 5' RACE reads and lists one entry per CDR3 protein. Seen here are about 140,000 distinct CDR3 sequences, roughly 8% observed once, and the top ten hold under 7.5%. The source material was synovial fluid, either unsorted or a sorted T cell fraction (not recorded which). These receptors were collected from a male donor with ankylosing spondylitis. Both conserved end residues are part of each CDR3. A D gene is named only where the DNA matches it firmly. Clone size is given for some rows only: seen once, a few or many times, or a class if the clone is expanded.

d_gene	abundance	j_gene	v_gene	CDR3nt	CDR3aa
TRBD2	NA	TRBJ2-5	TRBV6-2/TRBV6-3	TGTGCCAGCAGTTACCCGGGACTAGCGGAAGGGACCCAGTACTTC	CASSYPGLAEGTQYF
TRBD1	many	TRBJ2-2	TRBV12-3/TRBV12-4	TGTGCCAGCAGGGACAGGGCACCGAACACCGGGGAGCTGTTTTTT	CASRDRAPNTGELFF
NA	few	TRBJ1-1	TRBV7-2	TGTGCCAGCAGCTTAATCGGTACAGAGAACACTGAAGCTTTCTTT	CASSLIGTENTEAFF
TRBD1	few	TRBJ1-2	TRBV3-1	TGTGCCAGCAGTACCGAGGGGGCCTATCGTGGCTACACCTTC	CASSTEGAYRGYTF
NA	NA	TRBJ1-1	TRBV7-8	TGTGCCAGCAGCACTCAGACCGGGACCCCAGCTTTCTTT	CASSTQTGTPAFF
NA	many	TRBJ2-3	TRBV20-1	TGCAGTGCTAGAGATCCCAGCACAGATACGCAGTATTTT	CSARDPSTDTQYF
NA	many	TRBJ1-5	TRBV6-4	TGTGCCAGCAGTAACCTCAGAGGAGGGATCAAGAATCAGCCCCAGCATTTT	CASSNLRGGIKNQPQHF
NA	few	TRBJ1-1	TRBV5-8	TGTGCCAGCAGCTTGTTTGGGGGGCAAACTGAAGCTTTCTTT	CASSLFGGQTEAFF
NA	many	TRBJ1-1	TRBV10-3	TGTGCCATCAGTGACGGCCGGACTGAAGCTTTCTTT	CAISDGRTEAFF
NA	medium-sized	TRBJ2-3	TRBV20-1	TGCAGTGCCCCCCAACTCACAGATACGCAGTATTTT	CSAPQLTDTQYF
TRBD2	NA	TRBJ2-3	TRBV9	TGTGCCAGCAGTCCGGGAACGGGGGGTTTTGATACGCAGTATTTT	CASSPGTGGFDTQYF
NA	few	TRBJ2-3	TRBV5-1	TGCGCCAGCAGCTCCAGGGGCGGGGAAGATACGCAGTATTTT	CASSSRGGEDTQYF
TRBD2	NA	TRBJ2-3	TRBV20-1	TGCAGTGCTAGAGGCAAGTCGGGCCTAGCGGGAGTTAGCACAGATACGCAGTATTTT	CSARGKSGLAGVSTDTQYF
NA	NA	TRBJ2-2	TRBV18	TGTGCCAGCTCACCACCCGGGATCGGGGAGCTGTTTTTT	CASSPPGIGELFF
TRBD1	few	TRBJ2-7	TRBV5-1	TGCGCCAGCAGCCCCCCCGGGACAGGTACCTACGAGCAGTACTTC	CASSPPGTGTYEQYF
NA	many	TRBJ2-2	TRBV7-6	TGTGCCAGCAGCTTGGGGTCACAAGTCGTCACCGGGGAGCTGTTTTTT	CASSLGSQVVTGELFF
TRBD1	few	TRBJ1-1	TRBV4-1	TGCGCCAGCAATTTAGGTACAGGGGGTATGGAAGCTTTCTTT	CASNLGTGGMEAFF
TRBD2	many	TRBJ2-3	TRBV4-1	TGCGCCAGCAGCCAGGCCCCGGGACTAGAAGTAGATACGCAGTATTTT	CASSQAPGLEVDTQYF
TRBD2	NA	TRBJ2-1	TRBV7-2	TGTGCCAGCAGCTTACTAGCGGGGAATTCGGATGAGCAGTTCTTC	CASSLLAGNSDEQFF